This TCR beta chain was documented in a study of cytomegalovirus exposure and HLA in healthy donors. Whole-study findings and limits: Researchers reported in a later analysis that a missense DCLRE1C variant was tied to TCR beta V- and J-gene trimming. Accurate HLA-A and HLA-B prediction from TCR beta sequences was reported for most subjects.

Germline V CDR1 and CDR2: LGHNA, YSLEER. Trimming stripped 0 bases from V and 8 bases from J, with 11 bases between. The length of the CDR3 is 14 residues. Comment on this clone: Its antigen is still unknown.

It was with 60 Vbeta and 13 Jbeta primers that the PCR ran. Profiling relied on immunoSEQ multiplex PCR, and the TCRdb table lists in-frame clones only, not all of them. The sample holds some 200,000 clones, 70% to 85% seen once. J is TRBJ2-1 and V is TRBV4-3; D possibly corresponds to TRBD1 (5 bases). The receptor was derived from a woman aged 55 to 70 in good health and CMV-seropositive. The sample consisted of PBMCs. CDR3 in amino acids: CASSQDPRQYEQFF. The CDR3 nucleotides are TGCGCCAGCAGCCAAGATCCCCGACAGTATGAGCAGTTCTTC.